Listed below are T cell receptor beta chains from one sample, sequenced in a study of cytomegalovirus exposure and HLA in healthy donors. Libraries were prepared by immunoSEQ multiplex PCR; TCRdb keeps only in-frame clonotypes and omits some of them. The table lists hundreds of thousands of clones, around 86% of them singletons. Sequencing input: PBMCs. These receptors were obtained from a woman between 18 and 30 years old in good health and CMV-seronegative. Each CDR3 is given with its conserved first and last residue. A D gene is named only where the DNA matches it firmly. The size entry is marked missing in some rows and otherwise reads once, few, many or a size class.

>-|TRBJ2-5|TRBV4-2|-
TGTGCCAGCAGCCAATGGGTCAGGGCGGAGACCCAGTACTTC
CASSQWVRAETQYF
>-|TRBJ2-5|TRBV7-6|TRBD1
TGTGCCAGCAAAGGGACAGCAAGTATCGGGGAGACCCAGTACTTC
CASKGTASIGETQYF
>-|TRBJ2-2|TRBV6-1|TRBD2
TGTGCCACCAGTGATTGGGCTAGCGGGGGGGCCCCTCCCGGGGAGCTGTTTTTT
CATSDWASGGAPPGELFF
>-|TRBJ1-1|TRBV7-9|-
TGTGCCAGCAGCAATCGACGGGATGAAGCTTTCTTT
CASSNRRDEAFF
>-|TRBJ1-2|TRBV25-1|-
TGTGCCAGCAGTGAATCCCGTCCTAACTATGGCTACACCTTC
CASSESRPNYGYTF
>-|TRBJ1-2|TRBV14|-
TGTGCCAGCAGCCAAGTGACAGGAAGATCCTATGGCTACACCTTC
CASSQVTGRSYGYTF
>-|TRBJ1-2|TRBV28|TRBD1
TGTGCCAGCAGACAACCCTGGAGGACAGGGACTGGCTACACCTTC
CASRQPWRTGTGYTF
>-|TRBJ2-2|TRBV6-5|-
TGTGCCACCCTATCAGGGGTAGGGGAGCTGTTTTTT
CATLSGVGELFF
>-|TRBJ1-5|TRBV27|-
TGTGCCAGCAGCGCGACGGGGTTGGGTCAGCCCCAGCATTTT
CASSATGLGQPQHF
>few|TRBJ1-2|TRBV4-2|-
TGTGCCAGCAGCCAAGATCGTGCGGATGGCTACACCTTC
CASSQDRADGYTF
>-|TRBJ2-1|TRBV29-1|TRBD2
TGCAGCGGCCAGCGGGAGAGGGGATATGAGCAGTTCTTC
CSGQRERGYEQFF
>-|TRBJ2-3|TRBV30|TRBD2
TGTGCCTGGAGAACGGCGGGAGCAAGGGATACGCAGTATTTT
CAWRTAGARDTQYF
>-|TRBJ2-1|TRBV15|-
TGTGCCACCAGCGGATCGACTAGTTCTTCTGAGCAGTTCTTC
CATSGSTSSSEQFF
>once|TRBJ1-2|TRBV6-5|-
TGTGCCAGCAGTTACTCGGCAGAAAACTATGGCTACACCTTC
CASSYSAENYGYTF
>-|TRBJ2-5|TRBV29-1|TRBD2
TGCAGCGCTCCGGGAGGGCGAGAGACCCAGTACTTC
CSAPGGRETQYF
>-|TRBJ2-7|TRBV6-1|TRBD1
TGTGCCAGCAGTGTGGGGACAGCTTACGAGCAGTACTTC
CASSVGTAYEQYF
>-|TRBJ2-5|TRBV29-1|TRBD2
TGCAGCCCCGACACCGGAATAGCGGGAGAAGAGACCCAGTACTTC
CSPDTGIAGEETQYF
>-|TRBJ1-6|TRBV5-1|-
TGCGCCAGCAGCTTGGAGGGGGGGAGTACACCCCTCCACTTT
CASSLEGGSTPLHF
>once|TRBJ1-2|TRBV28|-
TGTGCCAGCAGTTTACGGGTGGTCCTAAACTATGGCTACACCTTC
CASSLRVVLNYGYTF
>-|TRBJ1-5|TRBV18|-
TGTGCCAGCTCACCACTTGGAGGGTCGGGGAGCAATCAGCCCCAGCATTTT
CASSPLGGSGSNQPQHF
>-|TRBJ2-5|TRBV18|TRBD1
TGTGCCAGCTCCCCTAATCTTGGACAGGATGGGGAGACCCAGTACTTC
CASSPNLGQDGETQYF
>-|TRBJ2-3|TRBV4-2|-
TGTGCCAGCAGCCAAGCAGTTTTCGATACGCAGTATTTT
CASSQAVFDTQYF